This TCR beta chain was obtained from a study of T cells of healthy individuals. With 5 bases removed from V and 4 bases from J, the gap between germline ends came to 2 bases. CDR3 length: 10 residues. Germline-derived CDR1 and CDR2 are SGHTA and FQGNSA. TCRdb reprocessed the 5' RACE reads with MiXCR, giving one entry per CDR3 protein. The data contain around 100,000 distinct CDR3 sequences, around 17% of them singletons. V usage is TRBV7-2 and J usage is TRBJ2-5; no clear D gene. The source of this sequence is a human donor in good health. CDR3 in amino acids: CASSGETQYF. CDR3 in DNA: TGTGCCAGCAGCGGAGAGACCCAGTACTTC.